Only a few counts were recorded for the clone carrying this T cell receptor beta chain. The antigen remains unidentified. This entry comes from a study of cytomegalovirus exposure and HLA in healthy donors. Study-level findings and limits: In an earlier analysis, about 90% or about 30%: the productive usage of most TCR beta V segments. HLA alleles showed associations with about 17,000 TCR beta sequences in a later analysis, at a 0.05 false discovery rate.

This CDR3 contains 18 residues. Primers included in the PCR were 60 Vbeta and 13 Jbeta primers. Data came from immunoSEQ multiplex PCR; TCRdb stores just in-frame clones and leaves some out. This table holds 78,000 or so clones, 84% found once. Material for sequencing was PBMCs. The J gene is TRBJ2-3, the V gene TRBV7-5; the D segment call TRBD1 is taken from the table without a DNA check. TRBV7-5 is an annotated pseudogene. This sequence originates from a woman aged 45-65 years in good health and CMV-seronegative. CDR3 region: CARSLAPHGPHNTDTQYF. CDR3 nucleotide sequence: TGTGCCAGAAGCTTAGCCCCACATGGTCCCCATAACACAGATACGCAGTATTTT.